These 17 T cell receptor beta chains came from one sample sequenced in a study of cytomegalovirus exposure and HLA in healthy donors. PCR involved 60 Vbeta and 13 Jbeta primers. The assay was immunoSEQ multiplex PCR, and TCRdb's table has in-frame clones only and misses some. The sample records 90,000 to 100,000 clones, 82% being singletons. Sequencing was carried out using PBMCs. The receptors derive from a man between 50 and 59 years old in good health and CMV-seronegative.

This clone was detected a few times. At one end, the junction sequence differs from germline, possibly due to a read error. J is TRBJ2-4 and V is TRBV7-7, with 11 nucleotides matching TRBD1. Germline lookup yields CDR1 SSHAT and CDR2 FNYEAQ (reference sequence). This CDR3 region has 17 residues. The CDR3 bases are TGTGCTAGCAGCTCCAACAAGGACAGGGGGCAGAAAAACATTCAGTACTTC. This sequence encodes CASSSNKDRGQKNIQYF.

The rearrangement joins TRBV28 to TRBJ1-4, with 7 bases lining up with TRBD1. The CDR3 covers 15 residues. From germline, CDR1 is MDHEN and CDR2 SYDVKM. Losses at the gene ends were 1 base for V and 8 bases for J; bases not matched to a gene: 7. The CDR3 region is CASSLSTGWGEKLFF. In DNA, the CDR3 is TGTGCCAGCAGTTTATCGACAGGGTGGGGGGAAAAACTGTTTTTT.

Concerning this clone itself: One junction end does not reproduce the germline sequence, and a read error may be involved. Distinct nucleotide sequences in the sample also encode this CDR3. CDR3 sequence: CASSDVGRNQPQHF. The CDR3 coding sequence is TGTGCCAGTAGTGATGTAGGGAGAAATCAGCCTCAGCATTTT. The chain links TRBV19 to TRBJ1-5; D unresolved. Germline-derived CDR1 and CDR2 are LNHDA and SQIVND (reference sequence). This CDR3 region has 14 residues.

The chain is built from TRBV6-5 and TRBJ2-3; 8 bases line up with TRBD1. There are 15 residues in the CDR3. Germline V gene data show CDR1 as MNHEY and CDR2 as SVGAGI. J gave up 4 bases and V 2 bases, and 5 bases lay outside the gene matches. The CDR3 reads CASSYGRGRADTQYF. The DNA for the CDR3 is TGTGCCAGCAGTTACGGCAGGGGGCGAGCAGATACGCAGTATTTT.

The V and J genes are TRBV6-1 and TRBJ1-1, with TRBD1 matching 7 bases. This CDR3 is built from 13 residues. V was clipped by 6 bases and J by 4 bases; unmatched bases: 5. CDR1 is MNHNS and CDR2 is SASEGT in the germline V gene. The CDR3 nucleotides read TGTGCCAGCAGGGAGACAGGGCTCACTGAAGCTTTCTTT. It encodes CASRETGLTEAFF.

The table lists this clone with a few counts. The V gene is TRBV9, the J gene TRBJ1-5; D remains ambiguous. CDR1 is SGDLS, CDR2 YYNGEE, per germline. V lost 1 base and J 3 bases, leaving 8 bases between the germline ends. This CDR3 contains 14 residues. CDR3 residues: CASSVSGSNQPQHF. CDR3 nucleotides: TGTGCCAGCAGCGTATCGGGTTCCAATCAGCCCCAGCATTTT.

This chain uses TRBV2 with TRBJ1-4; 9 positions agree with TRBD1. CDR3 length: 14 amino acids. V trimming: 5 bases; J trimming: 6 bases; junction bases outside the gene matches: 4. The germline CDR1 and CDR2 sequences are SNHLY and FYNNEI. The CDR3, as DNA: TGTGCCAGCAGTCCACAGGGGGCCGATGAAAAACTGTTTTTT. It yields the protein CASSPQGADEKLFF.

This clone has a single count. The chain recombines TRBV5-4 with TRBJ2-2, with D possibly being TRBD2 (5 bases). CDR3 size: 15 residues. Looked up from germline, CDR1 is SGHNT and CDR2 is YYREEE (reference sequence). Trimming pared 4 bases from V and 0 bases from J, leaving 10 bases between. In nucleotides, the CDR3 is TGTGCCAGCAGCCCTGACTATTCGAACACCGGGGAGCTGTTTTTT. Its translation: CASSPDYSNTGELFF.

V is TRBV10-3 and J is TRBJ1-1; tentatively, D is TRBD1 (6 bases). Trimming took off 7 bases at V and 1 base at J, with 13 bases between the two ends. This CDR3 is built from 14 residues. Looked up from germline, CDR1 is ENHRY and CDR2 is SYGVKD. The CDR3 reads CAITQGMGNTEAFF. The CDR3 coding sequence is TGTGCCATCACCCAGGGGATGGGGAACACTGAAGCTTTCTTT.

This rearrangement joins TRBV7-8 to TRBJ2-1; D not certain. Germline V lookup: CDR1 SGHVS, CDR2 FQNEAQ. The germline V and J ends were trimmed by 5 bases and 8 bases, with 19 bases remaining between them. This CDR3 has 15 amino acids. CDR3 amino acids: CASSPRVYNLHEQFF. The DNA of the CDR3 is TGTGCCAGCAGCCCCCGGGTCTATAACCTACATGAGCAGTTCTTC.

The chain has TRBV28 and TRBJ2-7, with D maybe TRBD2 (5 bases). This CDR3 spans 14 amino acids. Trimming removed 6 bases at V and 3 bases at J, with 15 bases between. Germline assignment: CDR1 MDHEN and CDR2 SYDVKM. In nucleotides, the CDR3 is TGTGCCAGCAGCATCCCCTCCGGGAACTACGAGCAGTACTTC. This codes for CASSIPSGNYEQYF.

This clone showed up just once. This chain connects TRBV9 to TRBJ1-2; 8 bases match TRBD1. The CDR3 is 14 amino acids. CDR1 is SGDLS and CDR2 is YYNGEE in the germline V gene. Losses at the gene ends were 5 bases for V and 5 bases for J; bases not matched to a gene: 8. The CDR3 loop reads CASSLDRDMYGYTF. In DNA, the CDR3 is TGTGCCAGCAGTCTGGACAGGGACATGTATGGCTACACCTTC.

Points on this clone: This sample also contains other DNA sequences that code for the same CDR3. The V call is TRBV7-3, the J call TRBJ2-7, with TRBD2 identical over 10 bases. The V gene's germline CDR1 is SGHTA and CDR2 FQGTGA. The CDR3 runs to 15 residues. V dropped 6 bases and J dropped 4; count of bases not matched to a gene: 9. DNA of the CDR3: TGTGCCAGCAGTTCCTCTAGCGGGAGTGGGTACGAGCAGTACTTC. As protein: CASSSSSGSGYEQYF.

CDR3 region: CASSLLRGTGVDYGYTF. CDR3 DNA sequence: TGTGCCAGCAGCTTGCTCCGGGGGACAGGGGTCGACTATGGCTACACCTTC. The chain is built from TRBV5-4 and TRBJ1-2; TRBD1 matches 10 bases. Germline V gives CDR1 SGHNT, CDR2 YYREEE (reference sequence). J lost 3 bases, V lost 1 base, and 9 bases had no gene match. The CDR3 extends over 17 amino acids.

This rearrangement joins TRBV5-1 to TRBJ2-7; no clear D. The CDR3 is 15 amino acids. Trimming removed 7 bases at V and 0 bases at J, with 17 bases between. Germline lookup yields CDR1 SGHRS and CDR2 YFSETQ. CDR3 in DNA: TGCGCCAGCGCTCCCCTGGCATCTGCCTCCTACGAGCAGTACTTC. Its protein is CASAPLASASYEQYF.

CDR3 sequence: CASSELWSSGGAYEQYF. The DNA for the CDR3 is TGTGCCAGCAGTGAACTCTGGAGTAGCGGGGGGGCTTACGAGCAGTACTTC. The chain is built from TRBV25-1 and TRBJ2-7, with 11 bases aligning to TRBD2. V lost 2 bases and J lost 4; bases outside the gene matches: 10. Germline assignment: CDR1 MGHDK and CDR2 SYGVNS. The CDR3 length is 17 residues.

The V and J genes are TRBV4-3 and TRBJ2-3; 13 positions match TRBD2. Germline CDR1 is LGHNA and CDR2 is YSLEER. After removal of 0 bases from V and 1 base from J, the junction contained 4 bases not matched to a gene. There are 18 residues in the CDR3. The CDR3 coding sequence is TGCGCCAGCAGCCAAGACCTTACTAGCGGGAGGGGCACAGATACGCAGTATTTT. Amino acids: CASSQDLTSGRGTDTQYF.